This is a list of T cell receptor beta chains from one sample in a study of T cells in localized non-small cell lung cancer. Clones were read by immunoSEQ multiplex PCR, and TCRdb kept only the in-frame ones, dropping some. This table has tens of thousands of clones, approximately 94% appearing once. Material: peripheral blood, obtained before any cancer treatment. These receptors all come from a female donor older than 55 with stage I lung adenocarcinoma. Both conserved end residues are part of each CDR3. The order of the fields is CDR3 protein, CDR3 DNA, J gene, V gene, D gene, clone size. D genes are given only for firm matches. The size field is filled for only some rows; it gives once, few, many or a size class.

cdr3_aa: CASSDPGGLSSYEQYF
cdr3_nt: TGTGCCAGCAGTGACCCAGGGGGGTTGAGCTCCTACGAGCAGTACTTC
j_call: TRBJ2-7
v_call: TRBV6-1
d_call: -
clone_size: -

cdr3_aa: CASSAQRGSDTQYF
cdr3_nt: TGTGCCAGCAGCGCACAGCGGGGGTCAGATACGCAGTATTTT
j_call: TRBJ2-3
v_call: TRBV7-3
d_call: TRBD2
clone_size: -

cdr3_aa: CASSTVRLGGRAWQETQYF
cdr3_nt: TGCGCCAGCAGCACCGTTAGACTAGGAGGGAGGGCTTGGCAAGAGACCCAGTACTTC
j_call: TRBJ2-5
v_call: TRBV5-1
d_call: TRBD2
clone_size: once

cdr3_aa: CASSQGDRVGAFF
cdr3_nt: TGTGCCAGCAGCCAGGGAGACAGGGTCGGAGCTTTCTTT
j_call: TRBJ1-1
v_call: TRBV16
d_call: TRBD1
clone_size: -

cdr3_aa: CASSPRGGLAGGNSYNEQFF
cdr3_nt: TGCGCCAGCAGCCCCCGTGGGGGACTAGCGGGGGGGAACTCCTACAATGAGCAGTTCTTC
j_call: TRBJ2-1
v_call: TRBV5-1
d_call: TRBD2
clone_size: -

cdr3_aa: CASSLEPGLISNQPQHF
cdr3_nt: TGTGCCAGCAGCTTGGAGCCGGGACTAATTAGCAATCAGCCCCAGCATTTT
j_call: TRBJ1-5
v_call: TRBV5-5
d_call: -
clone_size: once

cdr3_aa: CASSPLKTGGRRGDTQYF
cdr3_nt: TGTGCCAGCAGCCCACTCAAGACCGGCGGGCGAAGGGGGGATACGCAGTATTTT
j_call: TRBJ2-3
v_call: TRBV13
d_call: -
clone_size: -

cdr3_aa: CASSLGRPTDTQYF
cdr3_nt: TGTGCCAGCAGTTTGGGGCGGCCCACAGATACGCAGTATTTT
j_call: TRBJ2-3
v_call: TRBV28
d_call: -
clone_size: -

cdr3_aa: CASSEDPGINTEAFF
cdr3_nt: TGTGCCAGCAGTGAAGATCCAGGAATTAACACTGAAGCTTTCTTT
j_call: TRBJ1-1
v_call: TRBV6-1
d_call: -
clone_size: -

cdr3_aa: CASSPETDTQYF
cdr3_nt: TGTGCCAGCAGCCCGGAAACAGATACGCAGTATTTT
j_call: TRBJ2-3
v_call: TRBV5-4
d_call: -
clone_size: -

cdr3_aa: CASSRGDGYTF
cdr3_nt: TGTGCCAGCAGCCGGGGGGATGGCTACACCTTC
j_call: TRBJ1-2
v_call: TRBV5-6
d_call: -
clone_size: -

cdr3_aa: CASSSQGQRGGRSEQFF
cdr3_nt: TGTGCCAGCAGCTCCCAGGGCCAGCGGGGGGGCCGGAGTGAGCAGTTCTTC
j_call: TRBJ2-1
v_call: TRBV7-2
d_call: TRBD2
clone_size: -

cdr3_aa: CASSQLTGAGTNEKLFF
cdr3_nt: TGTGCCAGCAGCCAACTTACAGGGGCCGGAACTAATGAAAAACTGTTTTTT
j_call: TRBJ1-4
v_call: TRBV4-2
d_call: TRBD1
clone_size: -

cdr3_aa: CASSTLDGARQPQHF
cdr3_nt: TGTGCCAGCTCAACTTTGGACGGGGCGAGACAGCCCCAGCATTTT
j_call: TRBJ1-5
v_call: TRBV18
d_call: -
clone_size: -

cdr3_aa: CASSADPQGGYGYTF
cdr3_nt: TGTGCCAGCAGCGCAGATCCACAGGGTGGCTATGGCTACACCTTC
j_call: TRBJ1-2
v_call: TRBV9
d_call: -
clone_size: -

cdr3_aa: CASRLGGADGYTF
cdr3_nt: TGCGCCAGCAGGCTGGGGGGCGCGGATGGCTACACCTTC
j_call: TRBJ1-2
v_call: TRBV5-1
d_call: -
clone_size: -

cdr3_aa: CASVQGPSNYGYTF
cdr3_nt: TGTGCCAGCGTACAAGGACCTTCTAACTATGGCTACACCTTC
j_call: TRBJ1-2
v_call: TRBV2
d_call: -
clone_size: -

cdr3_aa: CASSYTYGSDGELFF
cdr3_nt: TGCGCCAGCAGCTATACCTATGGATCGGACGGGGAGCTGTTTTTT
j_call: TRBJ2-2
v_call: TRBV5-1
d_call: -
clone_size: -

cdr3_aa: CASSYSVGTNEKLFF
cdr3_nt: TGTGCCAGCAGTTACTCGGTGGGGACTAATGAAAAACTGTTTTTT
j_call: TRBJ1-4
v_call: TRBV6-6
d_call: -
clone_size: -

cdr3_aa: CSASGVHGYTF
cdr3_nt: TGCAGTGCTAGCGGGGTACATGGCTACACCTTC
j_call: TRBJ1-2
v_call: TRBV20-1
d_call: -
clone_size: -

cdr3_aa: CASSLGWGDNQPQHF
cdr3_nt: TGCGCCAGCAGCCTGGGGTGGGGGGACAATCAGCCCCAGCATTTT
j_call: TRBJ1-5
v_call: TRBV5-1
d_call: -
clone_size: -

cdr3_aa: CASSPAVSPYGNTIYF
cdr3_nt: TGTGCCAGCAGCCCTGCGGTCAGCCCATATGGAAACACCATATATTTT
j_call: TRBJ1-3
v_call: TRBV9
d_call: -
clone_size: -

cdr3_aa: CASSKGGVTQYF
cdr3_nt: TGTGCCAGCAGCAAGGGGGGGGTAACGCAGTATTTT
j_call: TRBJ2-3
v_call: TRBV7-8
d_call: -
clone_size: -

cdr3_aa: CASSLWDARGGYTF
cdr3_nt: TGTGCCAGCAGCTTATGGGACGCCCGCGGTGGCTACACCTTC
j_call: TRBJ1-2
v_call: TRBV5-6
d_call: -
clone_size: -